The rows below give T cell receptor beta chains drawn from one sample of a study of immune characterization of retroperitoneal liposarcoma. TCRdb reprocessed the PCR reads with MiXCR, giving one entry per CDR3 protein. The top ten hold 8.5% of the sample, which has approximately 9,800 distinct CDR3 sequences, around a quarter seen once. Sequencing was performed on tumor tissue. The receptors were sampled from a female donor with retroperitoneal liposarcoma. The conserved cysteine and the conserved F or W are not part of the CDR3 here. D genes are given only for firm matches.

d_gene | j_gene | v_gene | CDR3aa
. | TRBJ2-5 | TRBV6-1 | ASSGQYLQETQY
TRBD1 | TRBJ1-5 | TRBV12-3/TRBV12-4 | ASRGQGRQPQH
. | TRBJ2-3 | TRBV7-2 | ASSWDTTDTQY
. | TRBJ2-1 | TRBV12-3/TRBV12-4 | ASKPEANEQF
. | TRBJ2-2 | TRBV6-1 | ASSRSGGANTGELF
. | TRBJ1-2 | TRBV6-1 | ASSGGRSYGYT
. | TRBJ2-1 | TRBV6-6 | ASSYSPGAYEQF
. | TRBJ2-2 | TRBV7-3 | ASSLARTNTGELF
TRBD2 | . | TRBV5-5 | ASSPGLAGAYNEQY
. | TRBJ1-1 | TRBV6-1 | ASSHNLEAF
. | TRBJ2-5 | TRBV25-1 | ASSEPPPEYQETQY
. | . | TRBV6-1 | ASSEGDGSDSYEQY
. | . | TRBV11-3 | ASSPGDSGYNEQY
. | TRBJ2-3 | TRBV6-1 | ASRSERTQY
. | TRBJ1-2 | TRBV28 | ASSPTQRGYT
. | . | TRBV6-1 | ASSDSYEQY
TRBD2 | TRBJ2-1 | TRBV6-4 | ASSDLAGGPVNEQF
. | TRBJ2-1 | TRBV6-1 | ASSATTIRTQF
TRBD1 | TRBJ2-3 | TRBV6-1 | ASREYPGTGSDTQY
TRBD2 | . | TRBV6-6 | ASSYQAGGGRTQY
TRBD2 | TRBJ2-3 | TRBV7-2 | ASSLSVSGGRADTQY
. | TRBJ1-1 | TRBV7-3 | ASSLTGSPTEAF
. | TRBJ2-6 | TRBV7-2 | ASSLGGGGANVLT
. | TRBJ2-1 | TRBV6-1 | ASWDSVGETQF
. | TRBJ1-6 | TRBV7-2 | ASSLRGGNRANSPLH
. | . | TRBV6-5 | ASTSRRTTRDNEQY
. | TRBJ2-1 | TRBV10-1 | ASSESRERGQF
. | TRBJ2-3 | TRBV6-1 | ASSEGPEADTQY
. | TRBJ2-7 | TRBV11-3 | ASSPLGGGYEQY
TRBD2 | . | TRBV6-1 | ASSFSGGANNEQF
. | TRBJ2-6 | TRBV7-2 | ASSPPRALSGANVLT
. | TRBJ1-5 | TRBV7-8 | ASSLVVAARDQPQH
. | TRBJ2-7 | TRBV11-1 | ASSLEFAGNNEQY
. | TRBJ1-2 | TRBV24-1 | ATSDRQGYGYT
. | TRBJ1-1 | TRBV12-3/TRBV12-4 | ASSLKGNTEAF
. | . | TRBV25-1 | ASSVKGAVGETQF
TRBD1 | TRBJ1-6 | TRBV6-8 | ASSYLPGQGSDNSPLH
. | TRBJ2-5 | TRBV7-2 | ASSLETQY
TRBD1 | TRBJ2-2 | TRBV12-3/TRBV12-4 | ASSPGQGAITGELF
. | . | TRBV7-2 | ASSLRRDYEQY
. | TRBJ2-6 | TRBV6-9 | ASSLSGLQSSGANVLT
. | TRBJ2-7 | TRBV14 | ASSQDSWLGDEQY
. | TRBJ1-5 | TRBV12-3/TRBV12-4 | ASSFGPNQPQH
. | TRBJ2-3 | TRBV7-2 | ASSLDSGGGSTDTQY
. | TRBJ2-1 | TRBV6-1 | ASSYTSRDEQF
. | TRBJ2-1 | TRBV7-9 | ASSPLEQF
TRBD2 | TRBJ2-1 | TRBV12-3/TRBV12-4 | ASSDPTSGRRGTQF